This T cell receptor (beta chain) appears in the sequencing data of a study of CD8 T cells in Susac syndrome. Random hexamers were used to reverse transcribe the RNA input (about 0.5 to 1 ug). An immunoSEQ multiplex PCR amplified TCR beta CDR3 over 54 Vbeta and 13 Jbeta. TCRdb analysed the immunoSEQ multiplex PCR reads with MiXCR anew, one entry per CDR3 protein. The sample carries about 80,000 distinct CDR3 sequences, roughly nine tenths recorded once. TEMRA cells were FACS-enriched, with CD8+ and CD4+ T cells isolated negatively. J was trimmed by 1 base and V by 5 bases; bases with no gene match: 2. The CDR3 is 15 residues long. Germline V CDR1 and CDR2: MNHEY, SMNVEV (reference sequence).

The genes are TRBV27 and TRBJ2-6; 7 nucleotides align to TRBD1. The sequencing input was CD8+ T cells from PBMCs. This receptor was obtained from a human donor with multiple sclerosis. The chain's CDR3 is CASSTQGSGANVLTF. The CDR3 DNA is TGTGCCAGCAGTACACAGGGGTCTGGGGCCAACGTCCTGACTTTC.